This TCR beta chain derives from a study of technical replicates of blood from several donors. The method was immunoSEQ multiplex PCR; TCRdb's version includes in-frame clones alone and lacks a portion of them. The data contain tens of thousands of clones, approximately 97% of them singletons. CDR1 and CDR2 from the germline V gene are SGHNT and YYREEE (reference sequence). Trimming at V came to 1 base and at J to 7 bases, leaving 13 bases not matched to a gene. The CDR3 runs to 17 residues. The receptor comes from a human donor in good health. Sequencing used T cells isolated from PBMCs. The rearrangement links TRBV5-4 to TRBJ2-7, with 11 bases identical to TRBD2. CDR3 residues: CASSLSWEPSGRIEQYF. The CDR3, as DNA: TGTGCCAGCAGCTTGAGCTGGGAGCCTAGCGGGAGGATTGAGCAGTACTTC.